A single sample gave rise to the 3 T cell receptor beta chains below, sequenced in a study of CD8+ T cells in alopecia areata. cDNA serving as the sequencing template came from extracted, reverse transcribed RNA. This table comes from immunoSEQ multiplex PCR, and its TCRdb copy is limited to in-frame clones, with some not included. The table records fewer than 110,000 clones, just under 60% of them present only once. Treatment in this sample: oral pan-JAK inhibitor, 5-10 mg twice daily. Sequenced material: CD8+ T cells sorted from blood, taken between weeks 55 and 65, from a patient treated with tofacitinib. Receptors were obtained from a human donor with alopecia areata.

The chain links TRBV7-2 to TRBJ2-7; D not certain. The CDR3 runs to 13 residues. V gave up 5 bases and J gave up 6 bases, with 14 bases separating them. Germline CDR1 SGHTA, CDR2 FQGNSA. For the CDR3, the DNA is TGTGCCAGCAGCCCCGGGCTACACCTCGAGCAGTACTTC. This encodes CASSPGLHLEQYF.

The chain couples TRBV7-2 to TRBJ2-7, with 10 nucleotides matching TRBD2. Germline CDR1 reads SGHTA; CDR2 reads FQGNSA. CDR3 length: 15 amino acids. Trimming took 5 bases from V and 5 from J; bases not matched to a gene: 9. CDR3 DNA: TGTGCCAGCAGCCCCCCAGCGGGGGGGCATAACGAGCAGTACTTC. It encodes CASSPPAGGHNEQYF.

This clone was observed a handful of times. The V gene is TRBV27, the J gene TRBJ2-5, with a possible D match to TRBD1 (6 bases). The germline V gene encodes CDR1 MNHEY and CDR2 SMNVEV (reference sequence). Trimming cost V 6 bases and J 4 bases, with 15 bases left between them. The length of the CDR3 is 14 residues. CDR3 coding DNA: TGTGCCAGCAGACCAGGGGTTCGGGTAGAGACCCAGTACTTC. This sequence encodes CASRPGVRVETQYF.